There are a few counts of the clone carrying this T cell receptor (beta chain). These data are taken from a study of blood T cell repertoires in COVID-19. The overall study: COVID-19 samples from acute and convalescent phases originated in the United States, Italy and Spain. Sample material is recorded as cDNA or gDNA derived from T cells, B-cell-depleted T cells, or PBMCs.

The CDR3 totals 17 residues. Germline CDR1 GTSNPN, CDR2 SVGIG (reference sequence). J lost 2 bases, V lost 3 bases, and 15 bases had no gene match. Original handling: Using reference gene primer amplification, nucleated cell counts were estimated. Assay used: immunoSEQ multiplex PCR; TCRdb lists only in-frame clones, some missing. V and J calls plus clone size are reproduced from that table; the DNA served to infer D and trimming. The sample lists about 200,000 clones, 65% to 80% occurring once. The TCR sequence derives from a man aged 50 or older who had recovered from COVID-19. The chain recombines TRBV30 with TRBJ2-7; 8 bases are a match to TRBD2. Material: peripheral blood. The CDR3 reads CAWRKSVAGSSPYEQYF. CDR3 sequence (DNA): TGTGCCTGGAGGAAGTCGGTAGCGGGATCATCCCCCTACGAGCAGTACTTC.